These 20 T cell receptor beta chains came from one sample sequenced in a study of T cell responses to AZD1222 COVID-19 vaccine. The assay was immunoSEQ multiplex PCR, and TCRdb's table has in-frame clones only and misses some. In the table there are under 150,000 clones, around 88% of which are singletons. The sample was peripheral blood, taken on day 0 of AZD1222 vaccination. The receptor source for this set is an adult in good health.

The chain recombines TRBV6-5 with TRBJ1-2; D is unclear. V lost 2 bases, J lost 5 bases, and 15 bases lay in between. This CDR3 has 15 residues. Germline values: CDR1 MNHEY, CDR2 SVGAGI. CDR3 loop: CASSYGSSTSYGYTF. CDR3 sequence (DNA): TGTGCCAGCAGTTACGGGTCCTCGACAAGTTATGGCTACACCTTC.

The V and J genes are TRBV4-1 and TRBJ1-2, with TRBD1 matching 11 bases. The J segment lost 6 bases and the V segment lost 1 base, leaving 1 base of the junction unmatched. The CDR3 runs to 14 residues. In germline, CDR1 is MGHRA, CDR2 YSYEKL. The CDR3, as DNA: TGCGCCAGCAGCCAAGGGACAGGGGGCGATGGCTACACCTTC. Its translation: CASSQGTGGDGYTF.

About this clone: Other DNA sequences in the sample encode the same CDR3. J is TRBJ1-5 and V is TRBV18; D possibly corresponds to TRBD1 (5 bases). The CDR3 loop spans 13 amino acids. Germline V gene data show CDR1 as KGHSH and CDR2 as LQKENI. The V gene lost 4 bases and the J gene lost 3 bases, with 7 bases spanning the gap. The CDR3 loop is CASSQGNNQPQHF. In DNA form, the CDR3 reads TGTGCCAGCTCACAGGGGAACAATCAGCCCCAGCATTTT. Using reference TRBV18 and TRBJ1-5 for the parts outside the CDR3, the full variable domain is NAGVMQNPRHLVRRRGQEARLRCSPMKGHSHVYWYRQLPEEGLKFMVYLQKENIIDESGMPKERFSAEFPKEGPSILRIQQVVRGDSAAYFCASSQGNNQPQHFGDGTRLSIL.

The chain recombines TRBV12-5 with TRBJ2-7; D call uncertain. V was trimmed by 0 bases and J by 4 bases, leaving 19 bases between them. The germline V gene encodes CDR1 LGHNT and CDR2 FRNRAP. The length of the CDR3 is 17 residues. The CDR3 coding sequence is TGTGCTAGTGGTTTGGTAGAGTCGACCCTCAAGCCTTACGAGCAGTACTTC. It translates to CASGLVESTLKPYEQYF.

This clone has a handful of counts. The V gene is TRBV6-5, the J gene TRBJ1-1; 8 positions match TRBD1. Germline CDR1 is MNHEY and CDR2 is SVGAGI. Losses at the gene ends were 7 bases for V and 10 bases for J; bases not matched to a gene: 8. The CDR3 is 12 residues long. CDR3 sequence reads: CASNGQGPGAFF. CDR3 bases: TGTGCCAGCAACGGACAGGGCCCGGGAGCTTTCTTT.

The V and J genes are TRBV28 and TRBJ2-7; 8 positions agree with TRBD1. The CDR3 is 15 residues long. CDR1 MDHEN and CDR2 SYDVKM come from the germline V gene. The junction had 7 bases not matched to a gene; V was cut back by 4 bases and J by 2 bases. As DNA, the CDR3 is TGTGCCAGCAGTTCCCACGGACAGGGTGCCTACGAGCAGTACTTC. It codes for CASSSHGQGAYEQYF.

This chain uses TRBV7-3 with TRBJ2-3, with 7 bases matching TRBD1. With 2 bases clipped from V and 2 bases from J, the junction kept 7 bases outside the gene matches. This CDR3 contains 16 residues. The germline gives CDR1 SGHTA, CDR2 FQGTGA. The chain's CDR3 is CASSLGRDSYTDTQYF. In nucleotides, the CDR3 is TGTGCCAGCAGCTTAGGAAGGGACAGCTACACAGATACGCAGTATTTT.

CDR3 protein: CASSGTTAYSGNTIYF. CDR3 in DNA: TGTGCCAGCAGTGGGACGACAGCTTACTCTGGAAACACCATATATTTT. The chain recombines TRBV6-4 with TRBJ1-3; D perhaps matches TRBD1 (5 bases). The germline CDR1 and CDR2 sequences are MRHNA and SNTAGT. The CDR3 spans 16 residues. Trimming removed 4 bases at V and 0 bases at J, with 13 bases between.

J is TRBJ2-7 and V is TRBV7-2; 12 nucleotides match TRBD1. Germline loops: CDR1 SGHTA, CDR2 FQGNSA. This CDR3 comprises 16 residues. The V and J ends lost 3 bases and 3 bases, in that order; junction bases with no gene match: 6. CDR3 residues: CASSFQGQGAHYEQYF. CDR3 in DNA: TGTGCCAGCAGCTTCCAGGGACAGGGGGCCCACTACGAGCAGTACTTC.

The sample holds one count of this clone. This chain uses TRBV4-3 with TRBJ1-3; possible D gene TRBD1, 6 bases. Germline V gene data show CDR1 as LGHNA and CDR2 as YSLEER. This CDR3 is 16 amino acids long. Deletions cut 3 bases from V and 1 base from J, with 13 bases between. In DNA form, the CDR3 reads TGCGCCAGCAGCCAGATACGGGGGGCATCTGGAAACACCATATATTTT. Its protein product is CASSQIRGASGNTIYF.

The V and J genes are TRBV7-2 and TRBJ2-1, with no clear D. V dropped 0 bases and J dropped 0 bases, with 18 bases sitting between them. The CDR3 runs 19 residues. Germline loops: CDR1 SGHTA, CDR2 FQGNSA. CDR3 protein: CASSLAPGLGPSSYNEQFF. Here the CDR3 DNA reads TGTGCCAGCAGCTTAGCGCCCGGGCTTGGTCCGAGCTCCTACAATGAGCAGTTCTTC.

The CDR3 protein is CASSEAHGRGISSDTQYF. The CDR3 nucleotides read TGTGCCAGCAGTGAGGCCCATGGGCGGGGGATTTCGTCAGATACGCAGTATTTT. This chain joins TRBV25-1 and TRBJ2-3, with 7 bases lining up with TRBD2. The CDR3 is 18 residues long. J lost 4 bases, V lost 3 bases, and 16 bases had no gene match. The germline gives CDR1 MGHDK, CDR2 SYGVNS.

This clone was counted a single time. The rearrangement links TRBV14 to TRBJ2-3, with 7 bases aligning to TRBD1. The J segment lost 3 bases and the V segment lost 1 base, leaving 4 bases of the junction unmatched. Germline V gene data show CDR1 as SGHDN and CDR2 as FVKESK. The CDR3 runs 15 residues. CDR3: CASSQVGGATDTQYF. The CDR3 coding sequence is TGTGCCAGCAGCCAAGTAGGGGGCGCGACAGATACGCAGTATTTT.

This rearrangement joins TRBV10-3 to TRBJ1-6; TRBD1 might be the D (5 bases). Germline CDR1 reads ENHRY; CDR2 reads SYGVKD. The CDR3 consists of 18 residues. Trimming removed 0 bases from V and 10 bases from J, with 22 bases in between. CDR3 sequence (DNA): TGTGCCATCAGTGAGTCAGGGGCAGGGTTTGGCCTAGCGTCACCCCTCCACTTT. It specifies CAISESGAGFGLASPLHF.

This rearrangement joins TRBV6-4 to TRBJ2-2, with a possible D match to TRBD1 (6 bases). Trimming removed 6 bases at V and 0 bases at J, with 8 bases between. Germline V gene sequence: CDR1 MRHNA, CDR2 SNTAGT. This CDR3 spans 14 amino acids. CDR3 residues: CASRGQPNTGELFF. The CDR3 DNA sequence: TGTGCCAGCAGAGGACAGCCGAACACCGGGGAGCTGTTTTTT.

The chain combines TRBV28 with TRBJ1-4, with a tentative D call TRBD1 (6 bases). Trimming removed 3 bases from V and 7 bases from J, with 12 bases in between. The CDR3 has 14 amino acids. Germline-derived CDR1 and CDR2 are MDHEN and SYDVKM. The CDR3 protein is CASSLGTTREKLFF. In DNA form, the CDR3 reads TGTGCCAGCAGTTTGGGGACAACTCGTGAAAAACTGTTTTTT.

The genes are TRBV7-2 and TRBJ2-4, with TRBD2 as a possible D gene (6 bases). The CDR3 runs to 16 residues. V was shortened by 5 bases and J by 3 bases, with 17 bases between the two germline ends. Germline CDR1 is SGHTA and CDR2 is FQGNSA. Here the CDR3 reads CASSPYRGGVKNIQYF. DNA of the CDR3: TGTGCCAGCAGCCCCTATAGGGGCGGGGTCAAAAACATTCAGTACTTC.

The chain joins TRBV28 to TRBJ1-2, with TRBD1 as a possible D gene (5 bases). There are 13 residues in the CDR3. The V end lost 4 bases, the J end lost 8 bases, and 14 bases lay between the germline ends. The germline CDR1 and CDR2 sequences are MDHEN and SYDVKM. The CDR3 nucleotides read TGTGCCAGCAGTTGGGGCCAGGGTAGCGGCTACACCTTC. As protein: CASSWGQGSGYTF.

This clone was recorded once. V is TRBV5-1 and J is TRBJ2-3; D is tentatively TRBD1 or TRBD2 (5 bases each). This CDR3 spans 16 amino acids. Trimming left V 4 bases short and J 0 bases short, with 15 bases between. The germline V gene encodes CDR1 SGHRS and CDR2 YFSETQ. In DNA, the CDR3 is TGCGCCAGCAGCACGGGACGAATCCAAAGCACAGATACGCAGTATTTT. Its translation is CASSTGRIQSTDTQYF.

Of note for this clone: The germline gene is not matched at one end of the junction; a read error may be the cause. V and J are TRBV19 and TRBJ1-2; D not certain. The length of the CDR3 is 10 residues. Looked up from germline, CDR1 is LNHDA and CDR2 is SQIVND (reference sequence). The chain's CDR3 is CAGSVYGYTF. The CDR3 nucleotides are TGTGCCGGTAGTGTATATGGCTACACCTTC. Variable domain in full (rest from reference TRBV19 and TRBJ1-2): DGGITQSPKYLFRKEGQNVTLSCEQNLNHDAMYWYRQDPGQGLRLIYYSQIVNDFQKGDIAEGYSVSREKKESFPLTVTSAQKNPTAFYLCAGSVYGYTFGSGTRLTVV.